Each of the 17 T cell receptor beta chains below was sequenced from the same sample in a study of blood T cell repertoires in COVID-19. Sequenced by immunoSEQ multiplex PCR; TCRdb stores in-frame clones only, minus some. The sample carries some 46,000 clones, 65% to 85% recorded once. Sequenced: peripheral blood. The receptor source for this set is an elderly woman with acute or convalescent COVID-19.

The V and J genes are TRBV2 and TRBJ1-1; 11 nucleotides line up with TRBD1. CDR1 and CDR2 (germline): SNHLY, FYNNEI. With V trimmed by 3 bases and J by 5 bases, 5 bases remained unmatched. The CDR3 totals 15 residues. The CDR3 nucleotides are TGTGCCAGCAGTGATTCCGGGACAGGGGGAACTGAAGCTTTCTTT. Amino acid sequence: CASSDSGTGGTEAFF.

This sequence joins TRBV20-1 and TRBJ1-3; a weak D match, TRBD1 (5 bases). Germline V lookup: CDR1 DFQATT, CDR2 SNEGSKA (reference sequence). The CDR3 runs to 15 residues. The V end was cut by 3 bases, the J end by 4 bases, with 16 bases between. In DNA, the CDR3 is TGCAGTGCTAGTAGTTCGGGGGTGTTGGGAAACACCATATATTTT. Protein product: CSASSSGVLGNTIYF.

The table lists this clone with a few counts. J is TRBJ2-5 and V is TRBV30; D is undetermined. The V end lost 5 bases, the J end lost 2 bases, and 9 bases lay between the germline ends. The germline CDR1 and CDR2 sequences are GTSNPN and SVGIG (reference sequence). CDR3 length: 12 amino acids. The CDR3 DNA is TGTGCCTGGGCGGTACAGCAAGAGACCCAGTACTTC. This encodes CAWAVQQETQYF.

This CDR3 reads CASRGGLSWDKSGYTF. The CDR3 DNA follows: TGTGCCAGCAGGGGAGGTTTAAGCTGGGATAAGAGTGGCTACACCTTC. The rearrangement joins TRBV7-8 to TRBJ1-2; D ambiguous. This CDR3 has 16 residues. Trimming left V 6 bases short and J 7 bases short, with 24 bases between. Per the germline V gene, CDR1 is SGHVS and CDR2 is FQNEAQ.

The J gene is TRBJ2-7, the V gene TRBV21-1; TRBD1 was called by the table and not checked on the DNA. TRBV21-1 is given as a pseudogene. The CDR3 runs 17 residues. The CDR3 sequence is CASSKFWRQGANYEQYF. The CDR3 region has the DNA TGTGCCAGCAGCAAATTTTGGAGACAGGGGGCCAATTACGAGCAGTACTTC.

The chain combines TRBV6-5 with TRBJ2-5, with 11 bases fitting TRBD2. This CDR3 has 14 amino acids. Germline V gene lookup returns CDR1 MNHEY and CDR2 SVGAGI. The trim removed 8 bases at V and 7 bases at J, leaving 9 bases unmatched. In DNA, the CDR3 is TGTGCCAGCTTTCCTAGCGGGGGGCCCTCGACCCAGTACTTC. Its protein is CASFPSGGPSTQYF.

This chain uses TRBV7-3 with TRBJ2-1; 10 nucleotides align to TRBD1. CDR3 length: 14 residues. The germline CDR1 and CDR2 sequences are SGHTA and FQGTGA. V trimming: 5 bases; J trimming: 4 bases; junction bases outside the gene matches: 2. The CDR3 loop is CASSAGQGYNEQFF. DNA of the CDR3: TGTGCCAGCAGCGCGGGACAGGGGTACAATGAGCAGTTCTTC.

This clone has more than one count but fewer than ten. The chain joins TRBV19 to TRBJ1-3, with a tentative D call TRBD1 (6 bases). The CDR3 loop spans 15 amino acids. Trimming left V 3 bases short and J 5 bases short, with 14 bases between. Germline CDR1 reads LNHDA; CDR2 reads SQIVND (reference sequence). DNA of the CDR3: TGTGCCAGTAGTATGTTACAGGGAGGGAGAAACACCATATATTTT. It is translated as CASSMLQGGRNTIYF.

This sequence joins TRBV2 and TRBJ1-2; 7 nucleotides match TRBD1. This CDR3 is built from 15 residues. Germline trimming cut 3 bases from V and 4 bases from J; bases unmatched to any gene: 8. CDR1 and CDR2 from the germline V gene are SNHLY and FYNNEI. The CDR3 DNA is TGTGCCAGCAGTGAGCACAGGGGTCAGATCTATGGCTACACCTTC. Protein: CASSEHRGQIYGYTF.

V usage is TRBV7-6 and J usage is TRBJ2-7; 7 bases map to TRBD2. CDR3 size: 16 residues. Trimming at V came to 5 bases and at J to 2 bases, leaving 12 bases not matched to a gene. CDR1 is SGHVS, CDR2 FNYEAQ, per germline. The CDR3 here is CASSPVGGGETYEQYF. CDR3 nucleotides: TGTGCCAGCAGCCCCGTGGGCGGGGGTGAAACCTACGAGCAGTACTTC.

This chain uses TRBV5-1 with TRBJ2-2; 11 nucleotides match TRBD1. There are 14 residues in the CDR3. The trim removed 4 bases at V and 5 bases at J, leaving 1 base unmatched. Germline assignment: CDR1 SGHRS and CDR2 YFSETQ. Here the CDR3 DNA reads TGCGCCAGCAGCGGGGACAGGGGGACCGGGGAGCTGTTTTTT. This gives the protein CASSGDRGTGELFF.

The chain couples TRBV9 to TRBJ2-1; maybe TRBD2 (6 bases). This CDR3 comprises 14 residues. V gave up 4 bases and J gave up 4 bases, with 12 bases separating them. The germline V gene encodes CDR1 SGDLS and CDR2 YYNGEE. The CDR3, as DNA: TGTGCCAGCAGCACGGGACTTCCTTACAATGAGCAGTTCTTC. Translated: CASSTGLPYNEQFF.

J is TRBJ2-2 and V is TRBV7-8; D unresolved. The V gene's germline CDR1 is SGHVS and CDR2 FQNEAQ. The CDR3 spans 16 residues. V was trimmed by 1 base and J by 2 bases, leaving 11 bases between them. The CDR3 loop reads CASSLEPRINTGELFF. CDR3 bases: TGTGCCAGCAGCTTAGAGCCCAGGATCAACACCGGGGAGCTGTTTTTT.

The chain joins TRBV19 to TRBJ1-3; D is unresolved. Germline V gene data show CDR1 as LNHDA and CDR2 as SQIVND (reference sequence). Trimming shortened V by 4 bases and J by 3 bases, and 7 bases separated the two germline ends. The CDR3 is made up of 13 amino acids. The CDR3 loop is CASSTHSGNTIYF. DNA of the CDR3: TGTGCCAGTAGTACGCACAGTGGAAACACCATATATTTT. Using reference TRBV19 and TRBJ1-3 for the parts outside the CDR3, the full variable domain is DGGITQSPKYLFRKEGQNVTLSCEQNLNHDAMYWYRQDPGQGLRLIYYSQIVNDFQKGDIAEGYSVSREKKESFPLTVTSAQKNPTAFYLCASSTHSGNTIYFGEGSWLTVV.

The V gene is TRBV30, the J gene TRBJ1-5; tentatively, D is TRBD1 (6 bases). Trimming left V 5 bases short and J 5 bases short, with 13 bases between. The CDR3 covers 13 residues. Germline CDR1 GTSNPN, CDR2 SVGIG (reference sequence). The CDR3 region is CAWGQRADQPQHF. The CDR3 bases are TGTGCCTGGGGACAGAGGGCCGATCAGCCCCAGCATTTT.

This rearrangement joins TRBV5-1 to TRBJ1-2; TRBD1 aligns across 8 bases. Germline V lookup: CDR1 SGHRS, CDR2 YFSETQ. With 4 bases clipped from V and 8 bases from J, the junction kept 13 bases outside the gene matches. The CDR3 is 15 residues long. The CDR3 region is CASSTGQGGGWGYTF. The CDR3 coding sequence is TGCGCCAGCAGCACCGGACAGGGTGGGGGCTGGGGCTACACCTTC. The full variable domain, in which reference TRBV5-1 and TRBJ1-2 provide the parts outside the CDR3, is KAGVTQTPRYLIKTRGQQVTLSCSPISGHRSVSWYQQTPGQGLQFLFEYFSETQRNKGNFPGRFSGRQFSNSRSEMNVSTLELGDSALYLCASSTGQGGGWGYTFGSGTRLTVV.

In regard to this clone: Other DNA sequences in this sample translate to the same CDR3. V and J are TRBV5-1 and TRBJ1-1; unclear D gene. This CDR3 has 15 amino acids. V was shortened by 0 bases and J by 0 bases, with 9 bases between the two germline ends. CDR1 is SGHRS, CDR2 YFSETQ, per germline. CDR3 DNA: TGCGCCAGCAGCTTGGCCGGGGTGATGAACACTGAAGCTTTCTTT. It codes for CASSLAGVMNTEAFF.